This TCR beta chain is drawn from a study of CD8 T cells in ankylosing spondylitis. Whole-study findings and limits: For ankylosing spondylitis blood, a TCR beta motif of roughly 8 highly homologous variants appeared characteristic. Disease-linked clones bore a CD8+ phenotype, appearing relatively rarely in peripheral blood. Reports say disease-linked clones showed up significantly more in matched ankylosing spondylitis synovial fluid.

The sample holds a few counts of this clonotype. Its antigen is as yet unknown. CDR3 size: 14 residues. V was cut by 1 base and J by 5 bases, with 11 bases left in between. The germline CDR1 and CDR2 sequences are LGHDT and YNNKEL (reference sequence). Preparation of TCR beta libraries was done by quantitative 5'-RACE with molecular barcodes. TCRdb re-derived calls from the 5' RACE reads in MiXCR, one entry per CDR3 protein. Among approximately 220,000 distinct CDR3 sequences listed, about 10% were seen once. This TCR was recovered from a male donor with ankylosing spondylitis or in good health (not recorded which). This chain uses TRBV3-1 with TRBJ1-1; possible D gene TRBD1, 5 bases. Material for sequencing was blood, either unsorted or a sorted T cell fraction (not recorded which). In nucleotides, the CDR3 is TGTGCCAGCAGCCAAGGGGTGGCAGGGACTGAAGCTTTCTTT. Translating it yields CASSQGVAGTEAFF.